These 21 T cell receptor beta chains came from one sample sequenced in a study of blood T cell repertoires in COVID-19. Only in-frame clones appear in the TCRdb table, and some are missing; sequencing was by immunoSEQ multiplex PCR. Of some 55,000 clones in the sample, about 87% were seen once. Sequencing input: peripheral blood. The receptors shown here come from a man aged 60 to 75 with acute or convalescent COVID-19.

The chain has TRBV5-1 and TRBJ1-6; possible D gene TRBD1, 6 bases. V lost 0 bases and J 7 bases, leaving 8 bases between the germline ends. The CDR3 covers 14 residues. CDR1 is SGHRS and CDR2 is YFSETQ in the germline V gene. The CDR3 here is CASSLADRNSPLHF. CDR3 coding DNA: TGCGCCAGCAGCTTGGCGGACAGAAATTCACCCCTCCACTTT. Full variable domain (rest looked up from reference TRBV5-1 and TRBJ1-6): KAGVTQTPRYLIKTRGQQVTLSCSPISGHRSVSWYQQTPGQGLQFLFEYFSETQRNKGNFPGRFSGRQFSNSRSEMNVSTLELGDSALYLCASSLADRNSPLHFGNGTRLTVT.

The gene calls are TRBV11-2 and TRBJ1-1; TRBD1 matches 10 bases. Germline trimming cut 5 bases from V and 4 bases from J; bases unmatched to any gene: 7. The germline V gene has CDR1 SGHAT and CDR2 FQNNGV. This CDR3 spans 15 amino acids. CDR3 amino acids: CASSNLGDRGTEAFF. CDR3 sequence (DNA): TGTGCCAGCAGCAACCTCGGGGACAGGGGCACTGAAGCTTTCTTT. Combining the CDR3 with reference TRBV11-2 and TRBJ1-1 gives the whole variable domain EAGVAQSPRYKIIEKRQSVAFWCNPISGHATLYWYQQILGQGPKLLIQFQNNGVVDDSQLPKDRFSAERLKGVDSTLKIQPAKLEDSAVYLCASSNLGDRGTEAFFGQGTRLTVV.

The CDR3: CASSPGTGAHEQYF. In DNA, the CDR3 is TGCGCCAGCAGCCCCGGGACAGGGGCCCACGAGCAGTACTTC. V usage is TRBV10-1 and J usage is TRBJ2-7; 10 bases map to TRBD1. The CDR3 loop spans 14 amino acids. Germline V gives CDR1 WNHNN, CDR2 SYGVQD (reference sequence). Trimming at V came to 6 bases and at J to 5 bases, leaving 7 bases not matched to a gene.

The chain combines TRBV5-6 with TRBJ2-5; TRBD1 matches 7 bases. Germline CDR1 and CDR2: SGHDT and YYEEEE. V was clipped by 4 bases and J by 5 bases; unmatched bases: 8. This CDR3 contains 14 residues. DNA for the CDR3: TGTGCCAGCAGCGTGACAGGGTCGGGGGAGACCCAGTACTTC. Translation: CASSVTGSGETQYF.

This rearrangement joins TRBV27 to TRBJ1-2; D perhaps matches TRBD1 (6 bases). CDR3 length: 14 amino acids. Trimming shortened V by 3 bases and J by 4 bases, and 12 bases separated the two germline ends. CDR1 is MNHEY and CDR2 is SMNVEV in the germline V gene (reference sequence). The CDR3 coding sequence is TGTGCCAGCAGTTTGGGGCCAGGGGCCTATGGCTACACCTTC. Translated, it gives CASSLGPGAYGYTF.

This chain links TRBV29-1 with TRBJ2-2, with a tentative D call TRBD1 (6 bases). Germline lookup yields CDR1 SQVTM and CDR2 ANQGSEA. CDR3 length equals 12 residues. V lost 2 bases and J 6 bases, leaving 7 bases between the germline ends. CDR3 in DNA: TGCAGCGTTGAAAAGGGGGCCGGGGAGCTGTTTTTT. It codes for CSVEKGAGELFF.

This clone was picked up one time. The CDR3, as DNA: TGTGCCAGCAGCCAATCTACAGGGGTGAATTCACCCCTCCACTTT. Residues: CASSQSTGVNSPLHF. This chain links TRBV7-8 with TRBJ1-6, with TRBD1 identical over 7 bases. V was pared by 5 bases and J by 7 bases, with 8 bases of the junction left unmatched. CDR1 and CDR2 (germline): SGHVS, FQNEAQ. CDR3 length equals 15 residues.

V is TRBV6-2 or TRBV6-3 and J is TRBJ1-5; 12 bases map to TRBD1. The CDR3 covers 14 residues. The V segment lost 4 bases and the J segment 9 bases; nucleotides outside the gene matches: 4. Per germline, CDR1 MNHEY and CDR2 SVGEGT. DNA for the CDR3: TGTGCCAGCAGTTGGGGACAGGGGGCAGGGCCCCAGCATTTT. This gives the protein CASSWGQGAGPQHF.

The gene calls are TRBV18 and TRBJ2-7, with 7 bases that match TRBD2. The CDR3 sequence is 13 residues long. J was trimmed by 2 bases and V by 6 bases; bases with no gene match: 4. Germline V gene data show CDR1 as KGHSH and CDR2 as LQKENI. The CDR3 spells CASSRGGTYEQYF. The CDR3 bases are TGTGCCAGCTCCCGGGGAGGGACCTACGAGCAGTACTTC.

The chain combines TRBV27 with TRBJ2-1; 8 bases match TRBD2. Germline V gives CDR1 MNHEY, CDR2 SMNVEV (reference sequence). V shed 8 bases and J 0 bases; nucleotides not matched to a gene: 9. This CDR3 spans 16 amino acids. The CDR3 DNA is TGTGCCAGCGCCCAAATGGGGACTAGCTCCTACAATGAGCAGTTCTTC. Translated, it gives CASAQMGTSSYNEQFF.

The gene calls are TRBV11-2 and TRBJ1-2, with no clear D. This CDR3 is built from 15 residues. V shed 3 bases and J shed 11 bases, with 22 bases lying between them. Germline values: CDR1 SGHAT, CDR2 FQNNGV. As DNA, the CDR3 is TGTGCCAGCAGCTTCGGATCCTTTGGGGAGAGAGGGTACACCTTC. Amino acid sequence: CASSFGSFGERGYTF. Supplemented by reference TRBV11-2 and TRBJ1-2, the full variable domain reads EAGVAQSPRYKIIEKRQSVAFWCNPISGHATLYWYQQILGQGPKLLIQFQNNGVVDDSQLPKDRFSAERLKGVDSTLKIQPAKLEDSAVYLCASSFGSFGERGYTFGSGTRLTVV.

This chain connects TRBV9 to TRBJ1-1, with 10 bases aligning to TRBD1. V lost 4 bases to trimming and J lost 3 bases; unmatched junction nucleotides: 6. Germline lookup yields CDR1 SGDLS and CDR2 YYNGEE. The CDR3 is made up of 15 amino acids. Here the CDR3 reads CASSRDRGRDTEAFF. CDR3 DNA: TGTGCCAGCAGCAGAGACAGGGGGCGAGACACTGAAGCTTTCTTT. The full variable domain, its missing parts supplied by reference TRBV9 and TRBJ1-1, is DSGVTQTPKHLITATGQRVTLRCSPRSGDLSVYWYQQSLDQGLQFLIQYYNGEERAKGNILERFSAQQFPDLHSELNLSSLELGDSALYFCASSRDRGRDTEAFFGQGTRLTVV.

The rearrangement joins TRBV19 to TRBJ1-1; D perhaps matches TRBD1 (6 bases). Germline-derived CDR1 and CDR2 are LNHDA and SQIVND (reference sequence). CDR3 length equals 14 residues. The V end was cut by 7 bases, the J end by 4 bases, with 16 bases between. CDR3 sequence: CASTTTGLGTEAFF. The DNA of the CDR3 is TGTGCCAGTACCACAACAGGGTTGGGCACTGAAGCTTTCTTT.

The genes are TRBV4-3 and TRBJ2-7; unclear D gene. This CDR3 spans 13 amino acids. Deletions cut 3 bases from V and 2 bases from J, with 8 bases between. CDR1 is LGHNA and CDR2 is YSLEER in the germline V gene. The CDR3 sequence is CASSQGSTYEQYF. For the CDR3, the DNA is TGCGCCAGCAGCCAGGGCAGTACCTACGAGCAGTACTTC.

The chain couples TRBV7-6 to TRBJ1-6, with D tentatively TRBD1 (5 bases). V was trimmed by 3 bases and J by 5 bases, leaving 11 bases between them. Germline V gene data show CDR1 as SGHVS and CDR2 as FNYEAQ. The CDR3 contains 15 residues. The CDR3 sequence: CASSFTAGNNSPLHF. In DNA form, the CDR3 reads TGTGCCAGCAGCTTTACCGCAGGGAATAATTCACCCCTCCACTTT. Based on the CDR3 plus reference TRBV7-6 and TRBJ1-6, the full variable domain is GAGVSQSPRYKVTKRGQDVALRCDPISGHVSLYWYRQALGQGPEFLTYFNYEAQQDKSGLPNDRFSAERPEGSISTLTIQRTEQRDSAMYRCASSFTAGNNSPLHFGNGTRLTVT.

This chain links TRBV18 with TRBJ2-3; TRBD2 aligns across 9 bases. From germline, CDR1 is KGHSH and CDR2 LQKENI. J lost 4 bases, V lost 6 bases, and 8 bases had no gene match. The CDR3 totals 15 residues. The CDR3 nucleotides are TGTGCCAGCTCGCCCGGGGTAGCGGGGGCAGATACGCAGTATTTT. As protein: CASSPGVAGADTQYF.

The chain couples TRBV3-1 (or the pseudogene TRBV3-2) to TRBJ1-2; D is possibly TRBD1 (5 bases). CDR1 is LGHDT and CDR2 is YNNKEL in the germline V gene (reference sequence). The CDR3 length is 14 residues. V gave up 3 bases and J gave up 4 bases, with 12 bases separating them. CDR3 DNA: TGTGCCAGCAGCCACGAGACAGCGTTCTATGGCTACACCTTC. Its translation is CASSHETAFYGYTF.

Worth noting for this clone: This sample includes further DNA sequences coding for the same CDR3. The chain couples TRBV28 to TRBJ2-5; tentative D call: TRBD1 (6 bases). This CDR3 region has 15 residues. V lost 6 bases and J 6 bases, leaving 20 bases between the germline ends. The V gene's germline CDR1 is MDHEN and CDR2 SYDVKM. CDR3: CASSILTGRGKTQYF. The CDR3 region has the DNA TGTGCCAGCAGCATCCTGACAGGTCGTGGGAAGACCCAGTACTTC.

This chain links TRBV5-6 with TRBJ2-4; no definite D call. The CDR3 runs 13 residues. The ends were cut back, 2 bases at V and 0 bases at J, with 3 bases in the middle. Germline V CDR1 and CDR2: SGHDT, YYEEEE. CDR3 sequence reads: CASSLLAKNIQYF. The CDR3 coding sequence is TGTGCCAGCAGCTTACTAGCCAAAAACATTCAGTACTTC. The entire variable domain, with the rest obtained from reference TRBV5-6 and TRBJ2-4, is as follows: DAGVTQSPTHLIKTRGQQVTLRCSPKSGHDTVSWYQQALGQGPQFIFQYYEEEERQRGNFPDRFSGHQFPNYSSELNVNALLLGDSALYLCASSLLAKNIQYFGAGTRLSVL.

This chain joins TRBV19 and TRBJ1-5; no clear D gene. Germline CDR1 reads LNHDA; CDR2 reads SQIVND (reference sequence). The CDR3 has 16 amino acids. The V and J ends lost 5 bases and 0 bases respectively, with 14 bases between them. The CDR3 region is CASSPSRFPSNQPQHF. Written as DNA, the CDR3 is TGTGCCAGTAGTCCCAGCAGGTTTCCTAGCAATCAGCCCCAGCATTTT.

The chain recombines TRBV5-1 with TRBJ1-2; 7 bases fit TRBD1. Germline V gene data show CDR1 as SGHRS and CDR2 as YFSETQ. This CDR3 region has 13 residues. With V trimmed by 4 bases and J by 2 bases, 2 bases remained unmatched. This CDR3 is CASSPGQNYGYTF. Here the CDR3 DNA reads TGCGCCAGCAGCCCGGGACAGAACTATGGCTACACCTTC.